A single sample gave rise to the 4 T cell receptor delta chains below, sequenced in a study of γδ T cells in repeated Plasmodium falciparum infection. TCRdb called clones anew from the multiplex PCR reads with CATT. The sample consists of approximately 50,000 delta-chain clones, 1.5% to 2% of them appearing once. Bulk repertoires came from Vgamma9/Vdelta2+ or Vdelta2-negative gammadelta T cells flow-sorted from PBMC. Sequenced input: gamma-delta T cells from blood. The receptors stem from a pool of human donors (malaria-infected and uninfected, not separated).

Ten or more counts support this clone. V usage is TRDV1 and J usage is TRDJ1; TRDD3 agrees at 7 bases. The CDR3 sequence is 21 residues long. Germline CDR1 and CDR2: TSWWSYY and QGS. With V trimmed by 5 bases and J by 0 bases, 24 bases remained unmatched. CDR3 in DNA: TGTGCTCTTGGGAAGGGCCCCCCAGGACCTCTACCCTGGGGGTACACCGATAAACTCATCTTT. Translating gives CALGKGPPGPLPWGYTDKLIF.

This clone was recorded many times. The chain has TRDV1 and TRDJ1; possible D gene TRDD3, 6 bases. Trimming removed 0 bases from V and 2 bases from J, with 19 bases in between. The germline V gene encodes CDR1 TSWWSYY and CDR2 QGS. The CDR3 runs to 18 residues. CDR3: CALGELGGIAPCTDKLIF. CDR3 nucleotide sequence: TGTGCTCTTGGGGAACTGGGGGGAATCGCCCCTTGTACCGATAAACTCATCTTT.

Comment on this clone: The amino acid sequence in TCRdb belongs to a much larger clone and departs from this DNA's translation at residue 16, likely a sequencing read error; the sequence shown is translated from the DNA. The V segment is TRDV2, and no J call was made; TRDD3, the D gene given by the table, was not confirmed from the DNA. The CDR3 has 18 amino acids. Germline V gives CDR1 GEAIGNYY, CDR2 EKD. The CDR3 DNA is TGTGCCTGTGACACGGTTTCACTGGGGGCTACGGGAGACGATAAATTCATCTTT. This encodes CACDTVSLGATGDDKFIF.

This clone was picked up a small number of times. TCRdb's listed protein matches a much larger clone and diverges from this DNA's translation at residue 14, likely through a read error; the protein shown comes from the DNA. The gene calls are TRDV1 and TRDJ1, with TRDD2 matching 7 bases. TCRdb gives no J gene; it was assigned here by matching the DNA to germline. Germline trimming cut 3 bases from V and 4 bases from J; bases unmatched to any gene: 32. CDR1 and CDR2 (germline): TSWWSYY, QGS. The CDR3 is 23 residues long. The CDR3 DNA reads as TGTGCTCTTGGGGACACCTTACAGTTTTCCTACGTCCGGAGGATCGTAACTTACGATAAACTCATCTTT. Its translation is CALGDTLQFSYVRRIVTYDKLIF.